The source of this T cell receptor (beta chain) is a study of lymphopenia after photon versus proton radiotherapy. To note about this clone: Its specificity is unknown.

TCRdb's copy holds only in-frame clones and misses some; the assay was immunoSEQ multiplex PCR. The sample lists approximately 65,000 clones, 87% seen once, with about 13% in the top ten. Points from the study as a whole: Photon-treated patients lost naive T cells and TCR diversity; proton-treated stayed stable. Authors raise, but do not show, better survival with proton therapy. A bigger post-nadir fall in TCR diversity correlated inversely with survival time in deceased patients.

The clonotype was recovered from a man at least 80 years old with esophageal cancer. Specimen: peripheral blood, collected from a patient treated with proton-based radiotherapy.

The DNA of the CDR3 is TGTGCCAGTACCAAGGGACAGGGGGCCGGGGAGCTGTTTTTT. Amino acids: CASTKGQGAGELFF. J is TRBJ2-2 and V is TRBV19; 11 bases map to TRBD1. The germline V gene has CDR1 LNHDA and CDR2 SQIVND (reference sequence). Trimming took 7 bases from V and 6 from J; bases not matched to a gene: 4. The CDR3 contains 14 residues.